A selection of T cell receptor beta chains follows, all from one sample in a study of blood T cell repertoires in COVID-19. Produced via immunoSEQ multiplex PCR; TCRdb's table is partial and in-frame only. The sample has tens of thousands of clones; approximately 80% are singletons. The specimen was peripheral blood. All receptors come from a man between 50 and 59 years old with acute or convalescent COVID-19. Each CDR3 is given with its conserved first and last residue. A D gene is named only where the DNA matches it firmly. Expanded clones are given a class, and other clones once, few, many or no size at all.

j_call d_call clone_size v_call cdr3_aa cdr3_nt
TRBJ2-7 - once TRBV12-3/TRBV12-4 CASSFLGEQYF TGTGCCAGCAGTTTTCTCGGGGAGCAGTACTTC
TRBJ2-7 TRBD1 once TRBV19 CASSTGQGAREQYF TGTGCCAGTAGTACGGGACAGGGGGCGCGGGAGCAGTACTTC
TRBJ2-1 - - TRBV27 CASSSRLLGNEQFF TGTGCCAGCAGTTCCCGTCTACTAGGCAATGAGCAGTTCTTC
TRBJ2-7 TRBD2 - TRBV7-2 CASSPPTRTSAYEQYF TGTGCCAGCAGCCCACCGACCCGGACTAGCGCTTACGAGCAGTACTTC
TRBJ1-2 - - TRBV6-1 CASSEITEWDGYTF TGTGCCAGCAGTGAAATTACAGAATGGGATGGCTACACCTTC
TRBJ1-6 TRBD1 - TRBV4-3 CASGTGQGPTPLHF TGCGCCAGCGGGACGGGACAGGGCCCGACACCCCTCCACTTT
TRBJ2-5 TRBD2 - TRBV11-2 CASSLAGGKETQYF TGTGCCAGCAGCTTAGCGGGAGGGAAAGAGACCCAGTACTTC
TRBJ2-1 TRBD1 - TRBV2 CASSSGQGSYNEQFF TGTGCCAGCAGTTCCGGACAGGGCTCCTACAATGAGCAGTTCTTC
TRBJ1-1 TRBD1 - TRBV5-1 CASSSGDRRTTEAFF TGCGCCAGCAGCTCTGGGGACAGACGAACCACTGAAGCTTTCTTT
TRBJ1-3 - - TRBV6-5 CASRTVFSGNTIYF TGTGCCAGCAGGACAGTTTTCTCTGGAAACACCATATATTTT
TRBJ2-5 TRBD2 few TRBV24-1 CATSEGGTTATQYF TGTGCCACCAGTGAGGGCGGGACTACGGCGACCCAGTACTTC
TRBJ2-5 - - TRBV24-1 CASAVGRVAGETQYF TGTGCCTCCGCAGTCGGGAGAGTGGCTGGTGAGACCCAGTACTTC
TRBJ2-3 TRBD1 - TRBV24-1 CATSDSRQGSDTQYF TGTGCCACCAGTGATTCGCGACAGGGATCAGATACGCAGTATTTT
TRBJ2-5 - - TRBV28 CASSPYGGRFQETQYF TGTGCCAGCAGCCCCTATGGCGGCAGATTCCAAGAGACCCAGTACTTC
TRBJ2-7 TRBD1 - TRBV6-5 CASSYSGDSSYEQYF TGTGCCAGCAGTTACTCCGGGGACAGCTCCTACGAGCAGTACTTC
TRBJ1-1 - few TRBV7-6 CASSSPGGLNTEAFF TGTGCCAGCAGTTCCCCGGGAGGATTGAACACTGAAGCTTTCTTT
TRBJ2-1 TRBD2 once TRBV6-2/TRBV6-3 CASSYGLAGGYNEQFF TGTGCCAGCAGTTACGGACTAGCGGGAGGGTACAATGAGCAGTTCTTC
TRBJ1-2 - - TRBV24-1 CATSDLPGYGYTF TGTGCCACCAGTGATTTGCCAGGGTATGGCTACACCTTC
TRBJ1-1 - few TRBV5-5 CASSLAGGNTEAFF TGTGCCAGCAGCTTGGCCGGGGGGAACACTGAAGCTTTCTTT
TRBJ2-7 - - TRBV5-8 CASSFRDTSPYEQYF TGTGCCAGCAGCTTCCGGGACACCTCGCCCTACGAGCAGTACTTC
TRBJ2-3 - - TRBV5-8 CASTRGRGTDTQYF TGTGCCAGCACCAGAGGGAGGGGGACAGATACGCAGTATTTT
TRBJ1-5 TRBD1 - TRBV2 CASKGTGFSAQHF TGTGCCAGCAAGGGGACAGGGTTTTCAGCCCAGCATTTT
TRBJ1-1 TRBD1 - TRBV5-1 CASSLEEGANEAFF TGCGCCAGCAGCTTAGAGGAGGGGGCCAATGAAGCTTTCTTT
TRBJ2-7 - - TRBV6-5 CASSATRRGEQYF TGTGCCAGCAGCGCCACCAGACGGGGCGAGCAGTACTTC
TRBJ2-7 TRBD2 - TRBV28 CASRGGGRVEQYF TGTGCCAGCAGAGGAGGCGGGAGAGTCGAGCAGTACTTC
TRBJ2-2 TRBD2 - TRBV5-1 CASSLTLRQRGLRGGELFF TGCGCCAGCAGCTTGACACTGAGGCAGCGGGGGCTTAGAGGCGGGGAGCTGTTTTTT
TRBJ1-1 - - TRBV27 CASSLRGMNTEAFF TGTGCCAGCAGTTTACGAGGGATGAACACTGAAGCTTTCTTT
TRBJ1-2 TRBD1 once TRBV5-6 CASSASGTGGRGYTF TGTGCCAGCAGCGCATCTGGGACAGGGGGAAGAGGCTACACCTTC
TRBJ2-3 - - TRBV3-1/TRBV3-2 CASSPRPGDTQYF TGTGCCAGCAGCCCCCGACCGGGGGATACGCAGTATTTT
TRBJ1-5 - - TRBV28 CASSPPNNQPQHF TGTGCCAGCAGTCCCCCCAACAATCAGCCCCAGCATTTT
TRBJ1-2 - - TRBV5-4 CASRPAGPGGYTF TGTGCCAGCAGGCCTGCGGGCCCCGGTGGCTACACCTTC
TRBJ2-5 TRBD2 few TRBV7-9 CASRAGGPPQETQYF TGTGCCAGCAGGGCGGGAGGCCCTCCCCAAGAGACCCAGTACTTC
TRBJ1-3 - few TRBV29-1 CSVRTAGGNTIYF TGCAGCGTTCGGACAGCCGGCGGAAACACCATATATTTT
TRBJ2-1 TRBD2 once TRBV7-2 CASSLGASGTNEQFF TGTGCCAGCAGCTTAGGGGCTAGCGGAACCAATGAGCAGTTCTTC
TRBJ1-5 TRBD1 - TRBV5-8 CASSLGTGLLFGEPQHF TGTGCCAGCAGCTTAGGGACAGGCCTCTTATTCGGGGAGCCCCAGCATTTT
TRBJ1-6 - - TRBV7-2 CASSLGGMEPLVNSPLHF TGTGCCAGCAGCTTAGGGGGCATGGAGCCCCTTGTGAATTCACCCCTCCACTTT
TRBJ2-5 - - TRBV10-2 CASRSGETQYF TGCGCCAGCAGGTCGGGAGAGACCCAGTACTTC
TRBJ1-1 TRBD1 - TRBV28 CASSQGAPVNTEAFF TGTGCCAGCAGCCAGGGGGCGCCGGTGAACACTGAAGCTTTCTTT
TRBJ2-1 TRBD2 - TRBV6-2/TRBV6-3 CASSYDGSGVYNEQFF TGTGCCAGCAGTTACGATGGTAGCGGGGTCTACAATGAGCAGTTCTTC
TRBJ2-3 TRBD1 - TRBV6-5 CALKGAGSTDTQYF TGTGCTCTCAAGGGGGCGGGTAGCACAGATACGCAGTATTTT
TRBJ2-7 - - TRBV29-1 CSVEAAGGSGPGYEQYF TGCAGCGTTGAAGCGGCCGGAGGGTCCGGCCCGGGCTACGAGCAGTACTTC
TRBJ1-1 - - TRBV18 CASSPPIGGGWMNTEAFF TGTGCCAGCTCACCACCGATCGGGGGGGGATGGATGAACACTGAAGCTTTCTTT
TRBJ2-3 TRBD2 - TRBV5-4 CASSLATSGRNTDTQYF TGTGCCAGCAGCTTGGCGACTAGCGGGAGGAACACAGATACGCAGTATTTT
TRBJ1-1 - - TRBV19 CASQSLPGGKVFDTEAFF TGTGCCAGTCAGAGCCTTCCGGGGGGCAAGGTGTTCGACACTGAAGCTTTCTTT
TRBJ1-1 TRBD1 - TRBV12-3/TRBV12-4 CASSTTGPKRAFF TGTGCCAGCAGCACGACAGGGCCGAAGAGGGCTTTCTTT
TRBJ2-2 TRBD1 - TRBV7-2 CASSAIGTVNTGELFF TGTGCCAGCAGCGCAATTGGGACAGTAAACACCGGGGAGCTGTTTTTT